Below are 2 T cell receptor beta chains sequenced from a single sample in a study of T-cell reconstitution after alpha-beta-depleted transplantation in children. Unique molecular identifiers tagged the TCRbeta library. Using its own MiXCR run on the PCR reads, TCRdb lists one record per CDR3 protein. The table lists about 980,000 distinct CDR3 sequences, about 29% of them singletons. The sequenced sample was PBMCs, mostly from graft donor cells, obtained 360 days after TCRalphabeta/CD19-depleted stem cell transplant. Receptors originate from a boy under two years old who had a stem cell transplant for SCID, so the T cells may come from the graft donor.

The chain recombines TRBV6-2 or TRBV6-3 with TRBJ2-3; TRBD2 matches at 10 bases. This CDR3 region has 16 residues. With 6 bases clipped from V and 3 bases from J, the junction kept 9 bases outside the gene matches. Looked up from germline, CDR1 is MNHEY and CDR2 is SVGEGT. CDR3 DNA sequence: TGTGCCAGCAGGCCCGGAGCGGGGGGGCAAACAGATACGCAGTATTTT. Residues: CASRPGAGGQTDTQYF.

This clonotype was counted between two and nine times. CDR3 in DNA: TGTGCCAGCAGCTTTCGGACCTACAATGAGCAGTTCTTC. Protein sequence: CASSFRTYNEQFF. The chain is built from TRBV9 and TRBJ2-1; D call uncertain. Trimming stripped 4 bases from V and 2 bases from J, with 7 bases between. The CDR3 loop spans 13 amino acids. CDR1 is SGDLS, CDR2 YYNGEE, per germline.